This TCR beta chain was obtained from a study of OX40 agonist ivuxolimab in advanced cancers. Study information: Patients achieving partial responses numbered three: one hepatocellular carcinoma case and two cutaneous melanoma cases. Findings and limits, study-wide: Partial responders dosed at 0.1-3.0 mg/kg displayed clonal expansion ranking among the lowest. Circulating CD4+ and CD8+ T cells showed clonal expansion by week 6 at 0.1 to 3.0 mg/kg.

The CDR3 runs to 15 residues. The V gene lost 5 bases and the J gene lost 1 base, with 14 bases spanning the gap. CDR1 SGHNT and CDR2 YENEEA come from the germline V gene. For this clone: Its antigen is unknown.

Assay: immunoSEQ multiplex PCR; the TCRdb copy retains only in-frame clones and omits some. The sample has 45,000 or so clones, roughly 88% seen once. Samples of blood were obtained at baseline, on cycle 4 day 1, and on cycle 7 day 1. This rearrangement joins TRBV11-3 to TRBJ1-1; maybe TRBD1 (5 bases). Sequenced here: CD4+ or CD8+ T cells sorted from blood, sampled in a trial of the OX40 agonist ivuxolimab. This TCR was recovered from an adult with an advanced solid tumor such as melanoma, head and neck, liver or kidney cancer. The CDR3 spells CASSRGGSPNTEAFF. The CDR3 DNA is TGTGCCAGCAGCCGCGGGGGATCACCGAACACTGAAGCTTTCTTT.